The sample holds many counts of the clone carrying this TCR beta chain. This sample is part of a study of T cells in Graves' hyperthyroidism and ophthalmopathy. RNA transcripts yielded amplified TCR beta CDR3 regions. A first-round RT-PCR of the TCR CDR3 used the HTBI primer set. Each CDR3 protein gets one entry after TCRdb re-called the multiplex PCR reads with MiXCR. The sample carries about 560,000 distinct CDR3 sequences, less than 20% recorded once. V was clipped by 8 bases and J by 3 bases; unmatched bases: 9. The CDR3 is made up of 15 amino acids. The V gene's germline CDR1 is SNHLY and CDR2 FYNNEI.

This TCR derives from a woman aged 25 to 45 with Graves' hyperthyroidism. Sequencing input: blood. The chain links TRBV2 to TRBJ1-4; 7 positions match TRBD1. The CDR3 DNA is TGTGCCAGCGTTGTAGGGGGCCTGGCTAATGAAAAACTGTTTTTT. It is translated as CASVVGGLANEKLFF.